The 8 T cell receptor beta chains below were found in one sample sequenced in a study of patients and donors after allogeneic stem cell transplantation. TCRdb reprocessed the RT-PCR reads via MiXCR and lists one record per CDR3 protein. Among approximately 170,000 distinct CDR3 sequences listed, around 30% were seen once. Input material: blood, either unsorted or a sorted T cell fraction (not recorded which). These receptors were collected from a human donor who was either an allogeneic HSCT recipient or a stem cell or donor lymphocyte infusion donor (not recorded which). It is not recorded whose cells these are; they may come from a transplant donor.

This clonotype was observed a handful of times. Here the CDR3 reads CASSQEGYQETQYF. In nucleotides, the CDR3 is TGCGCCAGCAGCCAAGAAGGGTACCAAGAGACCCAGTACTTC. The rearrangement links TRBV4-1 to TRBJ2-5, with D unclear. Trimming cost V 0 bases and J 0 bases, with 5 bases left between them. The CDR3 extends over 14 amino acids. The germline V gene encodes CDR1 MGHRA and CDR2 YSYEKL.

This rearrangement joins TRBV9 to TRBJ1-6; D is possibly TRBD1 (5 bases). The CDR3 runs to 15 residues. Germline lookup yields CDR1 SGDLS and CDR2 YYNGEE. V lost 0 bases and J 4 bases, leaving 8 bases between the germline ends. The CDR3 loop is CASSVGRVYNSPLHF. In nucleotides, the CDR3 is TGTGCCAGCAGCGTAGGCAGGGTATATAATTCACCCCTCCACTTT.

This clonotype showed up just once. In nucleotides, the CDR3 is TGTGCCAGCAGCCCCTGGGGCAGGGAGACCTACAATGAGCAGTTCTTC. Encoded protein: CASSPWGRETYNEQFF. The chain links TRBV6-5 to TRBJ2-1; D may match TRBD1 or TRBD2 (5 bases each). CDR1 and CDR2 from the germline V gene are MNHEY and SVGAGI. This CDR3 comprises 16 residues. Trimming stripped 6 bases from V and 2 bases from J, with 17 bases between.

The chain uses TRBV20-1 and TRBJ2-7; 11 positions agree with TRBD1. V was clipped by 6 bases and J by 6 bases; unmatched bases: 10. The germline V gene has CDR1 DFQATT and CDR2 SNEGSKA (reference sequence). The CDR3 spans 14 residues. The CDR3 sequence: CSAITPGQGGEQYF. The CDR3 DNA sequence: TGCAGTGCCATCACACCGGGACAGGGGGGCGAGCAGTACTTC.

This clonotype was detected only a few times. The genes are TRBV4-2 and TRBJ2-7, with D unclear. The CDR3 runs to 13 residues. Germline values: CDR1 LGHNA, CDR2 YNFKEQ. The V gene lost 3 bases and the J gene lost 0 bases, with 6 bases spanning the gap. CDR3 DNA: TGTGCCAGCAGCCATGGGGACTCCTACGAGCAGTACTTC. Translation: CASSHGDSYEQYF.

The chain has TRBV18 and TRBJ2-4; 12 bases are a match to TRBD2. Trimming took 2 bases from V and 7 from J; bases not matched to a gene: 6. CDR3 length: 16 residues. Germline lookup yields CDR1 KGHSH and CDR2 LQKENI. The CDR3, as DNA: TGTGCCAGCTCACCAACGACTAGCGGGAGCGGGAACATTCAGTACTTC. Protein sequence: CASSPTTSGSGNIQYF.

This chain connects TRBV27 to TRBJ1-2; TRBD1 agrees at 7 bases. The germline V gene has CDR1 MNHEY and CDR2 SMNVEV (reference sequence). V lost 6 bases to trimming and J lost 4 bases; unmatched junction nucleotides: 5. The CDR3 has 13 residues. CDR3 bases: TGTGCCAGCAGACAAACAGGGGTCTATGGCTACACCTTC. Its translation is CASRQTGVYGYTF.

This clonotype was seen at least ten times. The V gene is TRBV2, the J gene TRBJ2-7; TRBD1 is a possible D gene (5 bases). V was shortened by 6 bases and J by 3 bases, with 9 bases between the two germline ends. This CDR3 has 12 residues. The germline V gene encodes CDR1 SNHLY and CDR2 FYNNEI. CDR3 in DNA: TGTGCCAGCAGCGGGCAGGGCTACGAGCAGTACTTC. Translating it yields CASSGQGYEQYF. Full variable domain (rest looked up from reference TRBV2 and TRBJ2-7): EPEVTQTPSHQVTQMGQEVILRCVPISNHLYFYWYRQILGQKVEFLVSFYNNEISEKSEIFDDQFSVERPDGSNFTLKIRSTKLEDSAMYFCASSGQGYEQYFGPGTRLTVT.